Listed below are T cell receptor beta chains from one sample, sequenced in a study of tumor T cells in aggressive B-cell lymphoma. Measured with immunoSEQ multiplex PCR; TCRdb has only the in-frame clones, and not every one. In the table there are a few thousand clones, about four fifths of which are singletons. Material for sequencing was tumor tissue. These receptors were taken from an adult with diffuse large B cell lymphoma. CDR3s include the opening cysteine and the closing phenylalanine or tryptophan. Each record gives: J gene, clone size, D gene, V gene, CDR3 protein, CDR3 DNA. The D gene is left open where the match is weak. Expanded clones get a size class; other rows say once, few or many, or leave the size out.

TRBJ2-7 once TRBD1 TRBV27 CASSRWGQGGSYEQYF TGTGCCAGCAGTCGCTGGGGACAGGGGGGTTCCTACGAGCAGTACTTC
TRBJ1-5 NA NA TRBV19 CATRRWHLREMSNQPQHF TGTGCCACCCGACGGTGGCATCTTCGGGAGATGAGCAATCAGCCCCAGCATTTT
TRBJ1-1 once NA TRBV2 CASSAVYTEAFF TGTGCCAGCAGTGCCGTTTACACTGAAGCTTTCTTT
TRBJ2-7 once TRBD1 TRBV29-1 CSVLAGDRVSF TGCAGCGTTTTGGCCGGGGACAGGGTATCCTTC
TRBJ1-1 NA NA TRBV2 CASRENQGESTEAFF TGTGCCAGCAGGGAAAACCAAGGGGAAAGTACTGAAGCTTTCTTT
TRBJ2-6 NA TRBD2 TRBV5-1 CASSFGGRTGANVLTF TGCGCCAGCAGCTTCGGCGGGAGAACTGGGGCCAACGTCCTGACTTTC
TRBJ2-2 once TRBD1 TRBV9 CASSVHPGQGDTGELFF TGTGCCAGCAGCGTGCATCCGGGACAGGGGGACACCGGGGAGCTGTTTTTT
TRBJ2-5 NA NA TRBV11-3 CASSLDHTAAETQYF TGTGCCAGCAGCTTAGATCATACAGCCGCAGAGACCCAGTACTTC
TRBJ2-2 NA NA TRBV5-4 CASSPWEAHRELFF TGTGCCAGCAGCCCGTGGGAGGCACACCGGGAGCTGTTTTTT
TRBJ1-1 NA NA TRBV7-9 CASSLVPGGTQAFF TGTGCCAGCAGCTTAGTTCCTGGGGGCACTCAAGCTTTCTTT
TRBJ2-5 NA TRBD1 TRBV6-1 CASRRTGGLQETQYF TGTGCCAGCAGAAGGACAGGGGGCCTCCAAGAGACCCAGTACTTC
TRBJ2-1 few TRBD2 TRBV27 CASRPGSGRPDSYNEQFF TGTGCCAGCAGGCCGGGTAGCGGGAGGCCGGACTCCTACAATGAGCAGTTCTTC
TRBJ1-2 NA TRBD1 TRBV7-3 CASSLQPQGNFYGYTF TGTGCCAGCAGCTTACAACCACAGGGGAATTTCTATGGCTACACCTTC
TRBJ1-3 NA NA TRBV9 CASSVGQAYSGNTIYF TGTGCCAGCAGCGTAGGACAGGCATACTCTGGAAACACCATATATTTT
TRBJ2-3 NA NA TRBV13 CASSLGGSAQYF TGTGCCAGCAGCTTAGGCGGGAGCGCGCAGTATTTT
TRBJ2-1 NA TRBD2 TRBV2 CASKGTSSYNEQFF TGTGCCAGCAAGGGGACTAGCTCCTACAATGAGCAGTTCTTC
TRBJ2-3 NA TRBD1 TRBV7-3 CASSLLGTGGRDTQYF TGTGCCAGCAGCTTGCTCGGGACAGGGGGTCGGGATACGCAGTATTTT
TRBJ1-2 once TRBD1 TRBV5-3 CARSRGGQGSRGYTF TGTGCCAGAAGCCGGGGGGGACAGGGATCTCGGGGCTACACCTTC
TRBJ1-2 NA NA TRBV9 CASSVGRGTGGYTF TGTGCCAGCAGCGTAGGGCGAGGGACTGGGGGCTACACCTTC
TRBJ1-1 NA NA TRBV30 CAWSVTGPEAFF TGTGCCTGGAGCGTAACAGGGCCTGAAGCTTTCTTT
TRBJ1-1 NA NA TRBV21-1 CASKGVPDMNTEAFF TGTGCCAGCAAGGGGGTGCCAGACATGAACACTGAAGCTTTCTTT
TRBJ1-6 NA NA TRBV6-5 CASRYQSWNSPLHF TGTGCCAGCAGGTATCAGTCGTGGAATTCACCCCTCCACTTT
TRBJ2-7 NA NA TRBV11-2 CASSLDLHEQYF TGTGCCAGCAGCTTAGATCTCCACGAGCAGTACTTC
TRBJ1-5 once NA TRBV9 CASSVAGDGPQHF TGTGCCAGCAGCGTAGCGGGGGATGGGCCCCAGCATTTT
TRBJ2-7 NA TRBD1 TRBV18 CASSPRDREWQYF TGTGCCAGCTCACCAAGGGACAGGGAATGGCAGTACTTC
TRBJ2-3 NA NA TRBV5-8 CASSQGGDTDTQYF TGTGCCAGCAGCCAGGGTGGGGACACAGATACGCAGTATTTT
TRBJ2-3 NA NA TRBV2 CASRASTDTQYF TGTGCCAGCAGAGCTAGCACAGATACGCAGTATTTT
TRBJ1-1 NA TRBD1 TRBV5-1 CASSARTGGNTEAFF TGCGCCAGCAGCGCACGGACAGGGGGGAACACTGAAGCTTTCTTT
TRBJ2-2 NA NA TRBV7-7 CASSLGGLLTGELFF TGTGCCAGCAGCTTAGGGGGACTGTTGACCGGGGAGCTGTTTTTT
TRBJ2-7 NA NA TRBV5-1 CASSLGGGGSFYEQYF TGCGCCAGCAGCTTGGGCGGGGGCGGGAGCTTCTACGAGCAGTACTTC
TRBJ2-1 NA TRBD1 TRBV5-5 CASSLRGTDYNEQFF TGTGCCAGCAGCTTGAGGGGGACAGACTACAATGAGCAGTTCTTC
TRBJ2-3 NA TRBD1 TRBV10-3 CAISESTGFGDTQYF TGTGCCATCAGTGAGTCGACAGGGTTTGGAGATACGCAGTATTTT
TRBJ2-3 NA TRBD2 TRBV7-9 CASSLQTSGGAADTQYF TGTGCCAGCAGCCTTCAGACTAGCGGGGGGGCAGCAGATACGCAGTATTTT
TRBJ2-7 NA TRBD2 TRBV4-1 CASSPGGGSSYEQYF TGCGCCAGCAGCCCTGGGGGGGGAAGCTCCTACGAGCAGTACTTC
TRBJ2-7 NA NA TRBV10-2 CASSENRVPYEQYF TGCGCCAGCAGTGAGAACAGGGTGCCCTACGAGCAGTACTTC
TRBJ2-7 NA NA TRBV7-8 CASSFRGYEQYF TGTGCCAGCAGCTTCAGGGGCTACGAGCAGTACTTC
TRBJ2-3 NA NA TRBV11-3 CASSSGSTDTQYF TGTGCCAGCAGCTCAGGGAGCACAGATACGCAGTATTTT
TRBJ2-3 NA NA TRBV5-1 CASSTEGYTDTQYF TGCGCCAGCAGCACGGAGGGTTACACAGATACGCAGTATTTT
TRBJ2-3 NA TRBD1 TRBV29-1 CSVRQGNPADTQYF TGCAGCGTCCGACAGGGCAATCCCGCAGATACGCAGTATTTT
TRBJ1-5 NA NA TRBV2 CASGALTSNQPQHF TGTGCCAGCGGGGCCTTGACAAGCAATCAGCCCCAGCATTTT
TRBJ1-1 NA TRBD1 TRBV6-5 CASRRTGVKTEAFF TGTGCCAGCAGGAGGACAGGGGTGAAGACTGAAGCTTTCTTT
TRBJ1-5 NA TRBD1 TRBV27 CASSSQGGRDQPQHF TGTGCCAGCAGTTCACAGGGGGGAAGGGATCAGCCCCAGCATTTT
TRBJ2-1 NA TRBD2 TRBV7-8 CASSLIPSGGANEQFF TGTGCCAGCAGCTTAATCCCTAGCGGGGGGGCCAATGAGCAGTTCTTC
TRBJ2-1 NA TRBD1 TRBV19 CASSNRGSGEQFF TGTGCCAGTAGTAACAGGGGATCGGGTGAGCAGTTCTTC